The clone carrying this T cell receptor (beta chain) was seen repeatedly, ten times or more. The germline V gene encodes CDR1 SEHNR and CDR2 FQNEAQ (reference sequence). V was clipped by 4 bases and J by 6 bases, with 13 bases between them. CDR3 length equals 14 residues. The time point denotes: pre-sensitization, week 0. The treatment denotes: therapeutic diphenylcyclopropenone sensitization with weekly scalp DPC. TCRdb re-derived calls from the RACE reads in MiXCR, one entry per CDR3 protein. The sample lists some 36,000 distinct CDR3 sequences, roughly 7.6% occurring once. The data derive from a study of human T cells and chemical hapten exposure.

The V and J genes are TRBV7-9 and TRBJ2-1; D not certain. The sample here was whole blood, taken in connection with sensitization to the hapten diphenylcyclopropenone (DPC). This receptor was taken from a woman aged 50 to 60 with alopecia areata. Some clones in this sample may be carry-over from other donors' samples. The CDR3 sequence: CASSSAFPPNEQFF. The CDR3 nucleotides are TGTGCCAGCAGCTCGGCCTTTCCACCCAATGAGCAGTTCTTC. The entire variable domain, with the rest obtained from reference TRBV7-9 and TRBJ2-1, is as follows: DTGVSQNPRHKITKRGQNVTFRCDPISEHNRLYWYRQTLGQGPEFLTYFQNEAQLEKSRLLSDRFSAERPKGSFSTLEIQRTEQGDSAMYLCASSSAFPPNEQFFGPGTRLTVL.